This T cell receptor (beta chain) was observed in a study of cytomegalovirus exposure and HLA in healthy donors (dated by TCRdb to 2017 to 2019). Some background on the complete study: An earlier analysis of some 600 of the donors reported roughly 300 Gb of sequence data and 117 million unique TCR beta sequences obtained from about 179 million T cells. A later analysis re-analyzed previously published TCR beta repertoires from 600 to 850 donors and added high-resolution HLA genotyping to study TCR occurrence patterns. All discovery cohort repertoires had been generated using a single sequencing platform. Both class I and class II loci were covered by HLA typing, at four-digit resolution. An earlier analysis of a few hundred of the donors applied high-throughput TCR beta sequencing to assess whether each TCR beta V gene segment acted as functional or pseudogenic. Because of strong linkage in the cohort, five DR-DQ haplotypes were treated as single units for association and clustering. Typing coverage differed by locus: A, B, C, DRB1 and DQB1 were typed in about 620-640 donors, DQA1 in 500 to 550, DPA1 in around 600, and DPB1 in about 450. Donor age, sex, ethnicity and CMV serostatus were compiled alongside the repertoire data. The aim of the study was to test whether cataloging public T cell receptors could identify signatures of past pathogen exposure. High-throughput TCR immunosequencing, statistical association of individual TCRs with disease status, and machine learning were combined to predict cytomegalovirus infection status. In the later analysis, no new phenotypic data were used to find candidate immune exposures; instead, reliance was placed on TCR beta sequences and their occurrence across donors. In a later genetic analysis, genome-wide SNP genotypes for about 55% of the roughly 670 donors were used, and that subset was treated as a discovery cohort. An early release that covered fewer than 750 HLA-typed donors contained approximately 300 gigabases of sequencing data and about 93 million unique TCR sequences. A separate validation cohort of about 110 different subjects was used in addition to the roughly 670-subject first cohort. Using immunosequencing, the study profiled T cell repertoires from 666 subjects and related those repertoires to cytomegalovirus serostatus. On average, around 240,000 unique TCR beta nucleotide sequences were sequenced per donor among 398 genotyped donors of the cohort, with roughly 18% of those sequences being non-productive. Of the 398 genotyped donors, over 65% fell in the genetic ancestry cluster associated with self-reported Caucasian donors. The research as a whole found: Linkage disequilibrium might explain the correlated functional status among segregating V segments, but an unknown experimental factor could not be ruled out. An association between a missense DCLRE1C variant and V-gene and J-gene trimming of TCR beta chains was found in a later genetic analysis and replicated in an independent cohort. Because the 87-base-pair reads could not distinguish some IMGT-functional V segments, including TRBV6-2 and TRBV6-3, those segments were excluded. For the cohort, immune exposure information was limited to CMV serostatus. In a later genetic analysis, fewer N-insertions in productive TCRs were reported among donors in an Asian-associated ancestry cluster than the roughly 700-donor mean. Because counts were too low, 15 or so rarely observed V segments, including chromosome 9 orphons, were excluded from the earlier analysis of about 500 of the donors. A total of 164 TCR beta chains were listed by the study as associated with cytomegalovirus. Presence/absence analyses assumed roughly uniform sequencing depth across donors, an assumption that may not hold. The classifier was reported to diagnose cytomegalovirus status with high specificity and sensitivity in both the original cohort and the validation cohort. Several of the top co-occurrence clusters appeared to be linked to parvovirus B19, influenza, CMV and Epstein-Barr virus, according to a later analysis. When HLA alleles, especially DR and DQ, strongly co-occurred, attributing TCR associations to individual alleles was difficult. Across donors, most TCR sequences were observed very rarely, whereas some public TCRs were present in many individuals. The sequencing pipeline was judged likely to have produced a cluster of highly shared sequence variants as a technical artifact. According to a later analysis, TCR association rates differed among HLA loci, with DRB1 alleles showing the most associated TCRs and HLA-C alleles showing the fewest. Specific HLA alleles were associated with 15,000 to 20,000 TCR beta sequences at a false discovery rate of 0.05 in a later analysis. The authors suggested that the approach could potentially be extended to other disease states and immunological phenotypes. Because HLA typing was unavailable for some donors at each locus, only the typed subset was used in association tests. A few of the identified cytomegalovirus-associated TCR beta chains were confirmed in vitro to be specific for cytomegalovirus antigens. A further reported finding was that TCR beta sequences accurately predicted the HLA-A and HLA-B alleles for most subjects in the first cohort. Only TCR beta chains were sequenced in this cohort, and the absence of alpha or paired-chain data limited detectable features. Most CMV-associated TCR beta chains appeared to be HLA-restricted in a later analysis, and the HLA associations seemed to be driven largely by CMV exposure. In a later analysis, HLA-associated TCR beta chains were found to be more clonally expanded and to have lower generation probabilities than equally common non-associated chains. In an earlier analysis of over 550 of the donors, most TCR beta V segments were observed in productive rearrangements about 90% or about 30% of the time, broadly matching IMGT annotations.

Library generation was performed with the immunoSEQ multiplex PCR assay. The multiplex PCR relied on a mix of 60 forward primers for TCR Vbeta segments and 13 reverse primers for TCR Jbeta segments. The CDR3 region of rearranged TCR beta genes was amplified from genomic DNA by a multiplex PCR assay. On the Illumina HiSeq System, the amplified TCR beta libraries were sequenced as 87-base-pair reads. The authors' pipeline ran thus. A later analysis tallied roughly 80 million unique TCR beta chains across the 600 to 700 repertoires, and about 10 million of those chains were shared by two or more donors. Raw reads were error-corrected and collapsed into unique sequences with a nearest-neighbor algorithm that merged closely related sequences to remove PCR and sequencing errors. To assign V, D and J gene segments, CDR3 sequences were aligned to IMGT reference sequences. For a sequence to be retained, at least a six-nucleotide match to both a V gene segment and a J gene segment was required. A rearrangement counted as productive if the CDR3 had no stop codons and remained in frame with V and J, and every other rearrangement counted as non-productive. Following IMGT convention, CDR3 was defined as the stretch from the second conserved V-encoded cysteine to the conserved J-encoded phenylalanine. In an earlier analysis of around 640 of the donors, sequences lacking an unambiguous match to a single V gene segment were excluded. In an earlier analysis of 450 to 750 of the donors, a V segment was called functional when productive rearrangements were above 56.7%, and segregating when the standard deviation between donors exceeded 5%. A statistical classification framework was developed to diagnose cytomegalovirus status using the catalog of TCR beta chain sequences. A later analysis assigned V and J genes by comparing TCR nucleotide sequences with IMGT/GENE-DB human TR gene sequences. Using the TCRdist pipeline, a later analysis assigned CDR3 sequences along with most-parsimonious VDJ recombination scenarios. In a later analysis, each TCR beta chain was defined by its CDR3 amino acid sequence together with its V-gene family, and reads lacking a unique V-gene family were excluded. In a later analysis, 450 to 600 highly shared, low-generation-probability nucleotide sequences were removed to address suspected cross-contamination and a sequencing artifact. A later analysis calculated a clonal expansion index for each public chain from normalized within-repertoire ranks of inferred template counts. A later analysis computed generation probabilities with a VDJ recombination model fitted to out-of-frame rearrangements, and checked the results against IGoR. In a later analysis, hypergeometric tests were used to score TCR-TCR, TCR-HLA and TCR-CMV co-occurrence, with a repertoire-size bias correction applied to TCR pairs. A later analysis estimated false discovery rates by permuting HLA or CMV assignments 20 times. In a later analysis, co-occurring TCRs were grouped using DBSCAN, and TCRdist sequence similarity was added for clustering within HLA-allele-positive subsets. Repertoires with fewer than 30,000 or more than 120,000 public chains, plus five repertoires with anomalous nucleotide sharing, were excluded from co-occurrence clustering. The table was pulled from immuneACCESS by TCRdb, which kept in-frame rearrangements only. Such tables lose some clones; where checked, under half of the loss comes from unresolved V genes, and the rest has no known cause. V and J calls and clone size follow that table, whereas D and trimming were derived from the DNA. The sample table holds under 150,000 clones, of which about three quarters were seen once. The ten most abundant clones make up under 15% of the sample.

In total, 500 to 700 healthy bone marrow donors made up the cohort. All cohort members were sampled while nominally healthy, although unrecorded immune exposures were likely present. CMV serostatus was positive for roughly 290 and negative for 352 of the 666 cohort members, and was not recorded for this donor. A peripheral blood sample was provided by each donor, and peripheral blood mononuclear cells were used for TCR beta sequencing. The Qiagen DNeasy Blood Extraction Kit was used to extract genomic DNA from the blood cell samples. This clone was picked up one time. It lacks a known antigen. Per-base quality was not reported, and no clone a single base away is much larger than it. From V the trimming removes 0 bases and from J it removes 3 bases, while the gene matches leave 1 base of the junction unaccounted for. CDR1 and CDR2 (SGDLS, YYNGEE) derive from the germline V gene. The CDR3 has 14 amino acids, counting the end cysteine and phenylalanine. Only the CDR3 region is kept as DNA, spanning 42 bases read in frame from base 1.

This receptor was identified in a human donor in good health. Sequencing was carried out using PBMCs. The sequence is built from TRBV9 and TRBJ2-5; 8 bases in the middle match TRBD1. CDR3 reads: CASSVATGEETQYF. The DNA sequence reads TGTGCCAGCAGCGTAGCGACAGGGGAAGAGACCCAGTACTTC.